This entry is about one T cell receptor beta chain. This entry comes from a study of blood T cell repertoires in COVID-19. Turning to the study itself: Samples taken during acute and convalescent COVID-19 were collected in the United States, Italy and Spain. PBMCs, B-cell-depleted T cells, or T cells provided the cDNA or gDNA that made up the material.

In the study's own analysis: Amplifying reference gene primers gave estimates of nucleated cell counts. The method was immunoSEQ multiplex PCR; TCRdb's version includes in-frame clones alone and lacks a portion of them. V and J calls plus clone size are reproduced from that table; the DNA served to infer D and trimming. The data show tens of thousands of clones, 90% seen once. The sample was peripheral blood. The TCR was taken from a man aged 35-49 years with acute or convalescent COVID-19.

DNA for the CDR3: TGTGCCAGCAGTTACAGCCCCCATGAAGCTTTCTTT. This encodes CASSYSPHEAFF. The chain combines TRBV6-2 or TRBV6-3 with TRBJ1-1; D unclear. Germline CDR1 MNHEY, CDR2 SVGEGT. V shed 2 bases and J shed 7 bases, with 8 bases lying between them. This CDR3 has 12 residues.